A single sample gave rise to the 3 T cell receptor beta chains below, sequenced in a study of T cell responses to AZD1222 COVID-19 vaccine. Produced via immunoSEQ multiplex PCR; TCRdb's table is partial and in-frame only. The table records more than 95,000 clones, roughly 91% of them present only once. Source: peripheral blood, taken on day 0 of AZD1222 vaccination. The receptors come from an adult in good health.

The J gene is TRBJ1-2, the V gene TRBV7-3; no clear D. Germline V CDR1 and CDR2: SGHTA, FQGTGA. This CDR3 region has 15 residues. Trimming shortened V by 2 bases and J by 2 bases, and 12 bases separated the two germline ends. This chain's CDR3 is CASSLSTNSNYGYTF. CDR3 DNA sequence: TGTGCCAGCAGCTTATCCACGAACTCGAACTATGGCTACACCTTC.

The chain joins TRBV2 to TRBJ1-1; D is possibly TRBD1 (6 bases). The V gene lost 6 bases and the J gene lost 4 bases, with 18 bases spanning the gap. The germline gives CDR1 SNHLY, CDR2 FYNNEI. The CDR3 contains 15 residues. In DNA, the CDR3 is TGTGCCAGCAGGGCGTGGGGGGGGCAAAGCACTGAAGCTTTCTTT. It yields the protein CASRAWGGQSTEAFF.

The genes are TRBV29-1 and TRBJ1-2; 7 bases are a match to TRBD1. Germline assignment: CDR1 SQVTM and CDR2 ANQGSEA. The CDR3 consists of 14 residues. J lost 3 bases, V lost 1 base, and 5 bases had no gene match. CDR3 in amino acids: CSVEAAGQDYGYTF. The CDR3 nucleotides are TGCAGCGTTGAAGCCGCCGGACAGGACTATGGCTACACCTTC.